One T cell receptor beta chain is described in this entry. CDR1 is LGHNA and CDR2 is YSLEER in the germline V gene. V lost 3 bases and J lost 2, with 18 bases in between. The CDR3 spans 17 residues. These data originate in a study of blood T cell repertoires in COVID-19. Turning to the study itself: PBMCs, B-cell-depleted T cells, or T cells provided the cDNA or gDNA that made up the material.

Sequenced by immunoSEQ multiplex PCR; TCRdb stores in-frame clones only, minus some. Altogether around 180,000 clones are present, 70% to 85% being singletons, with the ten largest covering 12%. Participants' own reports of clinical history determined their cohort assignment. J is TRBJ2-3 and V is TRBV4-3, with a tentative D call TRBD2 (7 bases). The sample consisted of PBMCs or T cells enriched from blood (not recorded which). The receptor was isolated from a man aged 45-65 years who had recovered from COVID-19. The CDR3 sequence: CASSQGSFRGATDTQYF. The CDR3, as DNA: TGCGCCAGCAGCCAGGGCTCTTTTCGGGGGGCCACAGATACGCAGTATTTT.